The 25 T cell receptor beta chains below come from one sample, sequenced in a study of blood T cell repertoires in COVID-19. TCRdb's table, derived via immunoSEQ multiplex PCR, lists solely in-frame clones and lacks some. There are approximately 430,000 clones in the sample; just over 85% occur only once, and approximately 1.5% lies in the top ten. Input material: peripheral blood. The receptors were gathered from a woman in her 30s with active or convalescent COVID-19.

This clone has only one observation. The chain carries TRBV19 and TRBJ1-1; D gene uncertain. The ends were cut back, 11 bases at V and 5 bases at J, with 6 bases in the middle. The germline V gene encodes CDR1 LNHDA and CDR2 SQIVND (reference sequence). The CDR3 runs to 9 residues. Here the CDR3 DNA reads TGTGCCGCGGGAACTGAAGCTTTCTTT. Protein product: CAAGTEAFF.

V gene TRBV19 combines with J gene TRBJ2-5; TRBD1 might be the D (6 bases). CDR1 LNHDA and CDR2 SQIVND come from the germline V gene (reference sequence). There are 15 residues in the CDR3. V dropped 3 bases and J dropped 5 bases, with 16 bases sitting between them. CDR3 DNA sequence: TGTGCCAGTAGTATGTCACAGGGTCAAACGGAGACCCAGTACTTC. It is translated as CASSMSQGQTETQYF. The full variable domain, with the rest looked up from reference TRBV19 and TRBJ2-5, is DGGITQSPKYLFRKEGQNVTLSCEQNLNHDAMYWYRQDPGQGLRLIYYSQIVNDFQKGDIAEGYSVSREKKESFPLTVTSAQKNPTAFYLCASSMSQGQTETQYFGPGTRLLVL.

J is TRBJ1-1 and V is TRBV2; TRBD1 matches at 8 bases. CDR1 is SNHLY and CDR2 is FYNNEI in the germline V gene. The CDR3 is made up of 15 amino acids. The ends lost 0 bases at V and 1 base at J; junction bases unmatched: 1. CDR3 bases: TGTGCCAGCAGTGAAGCGCAGGGGGCGAACACTGAAGCTTTCTTT. It encodes CASSEAQGANTEAFF.

The chain links TRBV28 to TRBJ1-2; 7 bases match TRBD1. With 6 bases clipped from V and 8 bases from J, the junction kept 12 bases outside the gene matches. The CDR3 totals 14 residues. Germline assignment: CDR1 MDHEN and CDR2 SYDVKM. In DNA form, the CDR3 reads TGTGCCAGCAGCCCAGGACAGGCTCCTATCGGCTACACCTTC. Translating it yields CASSPGQAPIGYTF.

J is TRBJ2-1 and V is TRBV27, with 9 bases aligning to TRBD2. V shed 3 bases and J 7 bases; nucleotides not matched to a gene: 4. In germline, CDR1 is MNHEY, CDR2 SMNVEV (reference sequence). The CDR3 is 14 residues long. The CDR3 bases are TGTGCCAGCAGTTTGGTAGCGGGAGTGAATGAGCAGTTCTTC. Translating gives CASSLVAGVNEQFF.

The V call is TRBV6-5, the J call TRBJ2-7; 8 bases fit TRBD2. This CDR3 spans 15 amino acids. Germline CDR1 is MNHEY and CDR2 is SVGAGI. The junction had 12 bases not matched to a gene; V was cut back by 6 bases and J by 5 bases. The chain's CDR3 is CASRTQERGNHEQYF. The CDR3 coding sequence is TGTGCCAGCAGGACGCAGGAGCGGGGGAACCACGAGCAGTACTTC.

V is TRBV5-6 and J is TRBJ2-1; 7 bases match TRBD1. The J segment lost 0 bases and the V segment lost 0 bases, leaving 0 bases of the junction unmatched. The CDR3 contains 15 residues. Per the germline V gene, CDR1 is SGHDT and CDR2 is YYEEEE. CDR3 sequence: CASSLGDSSYNEQFF. DNA for the CDR3: TGTGCCAGCAGCTTGGGGGACAGCTCCTACAATGAGCAGTTCTTC.

The chain joins TRBV29-1 to TRBJ2-7, with D maybe TRBD1 (6 bases). The CDR3 length is 15 residues. Germline V lookup: CDR1 SQVTM, CDR2 ANQGSEA. The ends were cut back, 2 bases at V and 2 bases at J, with 16 bases in the middle. This chain's CDR3 is CSVEQPGQVTYEQYF. The CDR3 DNA reads as TGCAGCGTTGAACAGCCGGGACAAGTGACCTACGAGCAGTACTTC.

The V gene is TRBV5-6, the J gene TRBJ2-7, with TRBD1 matching over 7 bases. Trimming took 3 bases from V and 1 from J; bases not matched to a gene: 7. This CDR3 has 15 amino acids. The germline V gene has CDR1 SGHDT and CDR2 YYEEEE. CDR3 in amino acids: CASSSPGQYSYEQYF. In nucleotides, the CDR3 is TGTGCCAGCAGCTCACCGGGACAGTATTCCTACGAGCAGTACTTC.

In this sample, this clone turned up a few times. The chain links TRBV19 to TRBJ2-2; possible D gene TRBD1, 6 bases. The germline V gene encodes CDR1 LNHDA and CDR2 SQIVND (reference sequence). Trimming pared 9 bases from V and 6 bases from J, leaving 14 bases between. The CDR3 length is 13 residues. The CDR3 sequence: CASRGHGSGELFF. The CDR3 DNA reads as TGTGCCAGCAGGGGACATGGGTCCGGGGAGCTGTTTTTT.

The J gene is TRBJ1-5, the V gene TRBV19, with 10 positions matching TRBD1. V lost 5 bases and J lost 5; bases outside the gene matches: 3. The CDR3 length is 14 residues. The germline V gene has CDR1 LNHDA and CDR2 SQIVND (reference sequence). The CDR3 spells CASSPGTGDQPQHF. The CDR3 DNA reads as TGTGCCAGTAGTCCGGGGACAGGGGATCAGCCCCAGCATTTT.

The chain carries TRBV6-5 and TRBJ2-2; D remains ambiguous. V lost 3 bases to trimming and J lost 3 bases, with 8 bases between them. The germline V gene encodes CDR1 MNHEY and CDR2 SVGAGI. This CDR3 spans 14 amino acids. The CDR3 loop reads CASSYGRYTGELFF. The CDR3 nucleotides are TGTGCCAGCAGTTATGGCAGATACACCGGGGAGCTGTTTTTT.

V gene TRBV2 combines with J gene TRBJ2-7; D is unclear. The CDR3 is made up of 11 amino acids. The germline V gene encodes CDR1 SNHLY and CDR2 FYNNEI. V was shortened by 6 bases and J by 3 bases, with 6 bases between the two germline ends. CDR3 sequence: CASRTGYEQYF. In DNA, the CDR3 is TGTGCCAGCAGGACGGGCTACGAGCAGTACTTC.

This clone has only one observation. This chain joins TRBV29-1 and TRBJ1-2; no definite D call. Per the germline V gene, CDR1 is SQVTM and CDR2 is ANQGSEA. The CDR3 sequence is 12 residues long. V was shortened by 6 bases and J by 3 bases, with 11 bases between the two germline ends. The CDR3 DNA is TGCAGCGTAGGAGAGAGAGACTATGGCTACACCTTC. Its protein product is CSVGERDYGYTF.

This clone was detected a few times. The J gene is TRBJ2-2, the V gene TRBV10-3, with 9 bases matching TRBD2. Germline CDR1 ENHRY, CDR2 SYGVKD. The CDR3 totals 16 residues. The V and J ends lost 0 bases and 7 bases, in that order; junction bases with no gene match: 6. The CDR3 loop is CAISESASGKDGELFF. The CDR3 DNA sequence: TGTGCCATCAGTGAGTCGGCTAGCGGGAAGGACGGGGAGCTGTTTTTT.

This chain links TRBV5-1 with TRBJ1-4; D uncertain. Germline CDR1 reads SGHRS; CDR2 reads YFSETQ. Trimming removed 3 bases at V and 8 bases at J, with 14 bases between. The CDR3 sequence is 14 residues long. The CDR3 DNA sequence: TGCGCCAGCAGCTCGGGATTGGAGACGGAAAAACTGTTTTTT. This gives the protein CASSSGLETEKLFF.

V usage is TRBV27 and J usage is TRBJ1-2; no definite D call. There are 14 residues in the CDR3. Germline CDR1 reads MNHEY; CDR2 reads SMNVEV (reference sequence). Trimming left V 5 bases short and J 4 bases short, with 14 bases between. Written as DNA, the CDR3 is TGTGCCAGCAGTCCCCGTGGAGGTACCTATGGCTACACCTTC. Protein sequence: CASSPRGGTYGYTF.

The chain recombines TRBV4-1 with TRBJ1-3; TRBD1 agrees at 12 bases. With V trimmed by 0 bases and J by 0 bases, 9 bases remained unmatched. The germline V gene encodes CDR1 MGHRA and CDR2 YSYEKL. This CDR3 is 20 amino acids long. CDR3 sequence reads: CASSQDGTGGIRSSGNTIYF. The CDR3 nucleotides are TGCGCCAGCAGCCAAGATGGGACAGGGGGCATACGATCCTCTGGAAACACCATATATTTT.

The CDR3 spells CASSALGQGATGELFF. As DNA, the CDR3 is TGTGCCAGCAGTGCCCTGGGCCAGGGGGCTACCGGGGAGCTGTTTTTT. The chain joins TRBV6-1 to TRBJ2-2; 8 bases line up with TRBD1. The CDR3 loop spans 16 amino acids. CDR1 and CDR2 (germline): MNHNS, SASEGT. J gave up 5 bases and V 4 bases, and 9 bases lay outside the gene matches.

This clone was detected only once. This sequence joins TRBV5-1 and TRBJ1-1, with 8 bases aligning to TRBD1. With V trimmed by 7 bases and J by 4 bases, 9 bases remained unmatched. Germline V CDR1 and CDR2: SGHRS, YFSETQ. This CDR3 is 14 amino acids long. For the CDR3, the DNA is TGCGCCAGCGGGGGCGGACAGGGACCCACTGAAGCTTTCTTT. This translates into CASGGGQGPTEAFF.

This sequence joins TRBV7-9 and TRBJ1-6; the D gene is possibly TRBD1 (5 bases). The CDR3 spans 13 residues. The V gene lost 6 bases and the J gene lost 7 bases, with 10 bases spanning the gap. The germline CDR1 and CDR2 sequences are SEHNR and FQNEAQ (reference sequence). The CDR3 nucleotides read TGTGCCAGCAGTTTGGGGGGGAATTCACCCCTCCACTTT. This translates into CASSLGGNSPLHF.

This chain connects TRBV5-1 to TRBJ2-5; tentative D call: TRBD2 (6 bases). This CDR3 has 13 residues. V was clipped by 5 bases and J by 5 bases, with 13 bases between them. Germline lookup yields CDR1 SGHRS and CDR2 YFSETQ. The CDR3 nucleotides are TGCGCCAGCAGTCGGGGGTGGGGTGAGACCCAGTACTTC. It specifies CASSRGWGETQYF.

This clone was counted at least ten times. The V gene is TRBV9, the J gene TRBJ2-5, with D maybe TRBD2 (7 bases). The V end was cut by 1 base, the J end by 6 bases, with 16 bases between. The CDR3 is 15 amino acids. Germline CDR1 reads SGDLS; CDR2 reads YYNGEE. CDR3 nucleotides: TGTGCCAGCAGCGTATCCCCCGGGGGGCAGAAGACCCAGTACTTC. Its translation is CASSVSPGGQKTQYF.

In this sample, this clone turned up once. The chain joins TRBV4-2 to TRBJ2-1; D remains ambiguous. The CDR3 runs to 16 residues. The V gene lost 2 bases and the J gene lost 5 bases, with 16 bases spanning the gap. CDR1 LGHNA and CDR2 YNFKEQ come from the germline V gene. The DNA for the CDR3 is TGTGCCAGCAGCCAAACTCAGGCCAGGAAGGACAATGAGCAGTTCTTC. Protein: CASSQTQARKDNEQFF.

This rearrangement joins TRBV6-6 to TRBJ2-1; TRBD2 matches 9 bases. Germline V gene lookup returns CDR1 MNHNY and CDR2 SVGAGI (reference sequence). The junction had 12 bases not matched to a gene; V was cut back by 5 bases and J by 7 bases. This CDR3 contains 16 residues. In DNA form, the CDR3 reads TGTGCCAGCAGTGCTAAGACTAGCGGCTCTGGGAATGAGCAGTTCTTC. Its protein is CASSAKTSGSGNEQFF.